This is a list of T cell receptor beta chains from one sample in a study of blood T cell repertoires in COVID-19. Data came from immunoSEQ multiplex PCR; TCRdb stores just in-frame clones and leaves some out. The sample has hundreds of thousands of clones, 88% seen once. The sequencing input was PBMCs or T cells enriched from blood (not recorded which). These receptors all come from a woman aged 50 to 60 who had recovered from COVID-19. CDR3s include the opening cysteine and the closing phenylalanine or tryptophan. Fields, in order: CDR3 protein, CDR3 DNA, J gene, D gene, V gene, clone size. A D gene is named only where the DNA matches it firmly. Clone size is not always given. Where it is, it says once, few, many or a class for expanded clones.

CDR3: CASSRGGFTDTQYF; DNA: TGCGCCAGCAGTCGGGGGGGCTTCACAGATACGCAGTATTTT; J: TRBJ2-3; D: TRBD2; V: TRBV4-1; size: NA
CDR3: CASSSMGQGYGYTF; DNA: TGCGCCAGCAGCTCGATGGGACAGGGGTATGGCTACACCTTC; J: TRBJ1-2; D: TRBD1; V: TRBV5-1; size: NA
CDR3: CAIRHRQENTEAFF; DNA: TGTGCCATCAGGCATAGACAGGAGAACACTGAAGCTTTCTTT; J: TRBJ1-1; D: NA; V: TRBV10-3; size: NA
CDR3: CASSVIQETQYF; DNA: TGTGCCAGCAGTGTCATCCAAGAGACCCAGTACTTC; J: TRBJ2-5; D: NA; V: TRBV2; size: NA
CDR3: CASSSADFPPLHF; DNA: TGTGCCAGCAGTTCCGCAGATTTCCCACCCCTCCACTTT; J: TRBJ1-6; D: NA; V: TRBV6-2/TRBV6-3; size: NA
CDR3: CASRETAASEAFF; DNA: TGTGCCAGCAGGGAGACGGCTGCGTCTGAAGCTTTCTTT; J: TRBJ1-1; D: NA; V: TRBV5-4; size: few
CDR3: CASSLTGGSTGELFF; DNA: TGTGCCAGCAGCTTAACGGGAGGGAGCACCGGGGAGCTGTTTTTT; J: TRBJ2-2; D: TRBD2; V: TRBV7-3; size: NA
CDR3: CASSPTLSGNTIYF; DNA: TGTGCCAGCAGCCCTACCCTCTCTGGAAACACCATATATTTT; J: TRBJ1-3; D: NA; V: TRBV9; size: NA
CDR3: CASSGGRGETQYF; DNA: TGTGCCAGCTCGGGGGGCCGGGGGGAGACCCAGTACTTC; J: TRBJ2-5; D: NA; V: TRBV12-3/TRBV12-4; size: NA
CDR3: CAISESGGANEKLFF; DNA: TGTGCCATCAGTGAGTCAGGGGGGGCTAATGAAAAACTGTTTTTT; J: TRBJ1-4; D: NA; V: TRBV10-3; size: once
CDR3: CSVNPSNYGYTF; DNA: TGCAGCGTTAACCCGAGTAACTATGGCTACACCTTC; J: TRBJ1-2; D: NA; V: TRBV29-1; size: NA
CDR3: CASSAGTGGNEQYF; DNA: TGTGCCAGCAGCGCCGGGACAGGGGGCAACGAGCAGTACTTC; J: TRBJ2-7; D: TRBD1; V: TRBV9; size: NA
CDR3: CASSQESDRGYGYTF; DNA: TGCGCCAGCAGCCAAGAATCGGACAGGGGCTATGGCTACACCTTC; J: TRBJ1-2; D: TRBD1; V: TRBV4-3; size: NA
CDR3: CASSPGQGGHGYTF; DNA: TGTGCCAGCAGTCCCGGACAGGGTGGACATGGCTACACCTTC; J: TRBJ1-2; D: TRBD1; V: TRBV28; size: NA
CDR3: CASSLQGLGSPLHF; DNA: TGTGCCAGCAGCCTACAGGGTCTGGGTTCACCCCTCCACTTT; J: TRBJ1-6; D: NA; V: TRBV7-3; size: NA
CDR3: CASSYVQGAEAFF; DNA: TGTGCCAGCAGTTACGTACAGGGGGCTGAAGCTTTCTTT; J: TRBJ1-1; D: TRBD1; V: TRBV6-5; size: NA
CDR3: CASSFGVTEPQHF; DNA: TGTGCCAGCAGCTTCGGGGTGACGGAGCCCCAGCATTTT; J: TRBJ1-5; D: NA; V: TRBV7-8; size: NA
CDR3: CSASLNYGYTF; DNA: TGCAGTGCTAGTCTTAACTATGGCTACACCTTC; J: TRBJ1-2; D: NA; V: TRBV20-1; size: few
CDR3: CASSWTGRRQGTGELFF; DNA: TGTGCCAGCAGCTGGACCGGGCGAAGACAGGGCACCGGGGAGCTGTTTTTT; J: TRBJ2-2; D: TRBD1; V: TRBV5-6; size: once
CDR3: CATSEPGQGLLGELFF; DNA: TGTGCCACCAGTGAGCCGGGACAGGGGCTCCTGGGGGAGCTGTTTTTT; J: TRBJ2-2; D: TRBD1; V: TRBV24-1; size: NA
CDR3: CASSRDVGTGSYEQYF; DNA: TGTGCCAGCAGCCGCGATGTTGGGACAGGGTCATACGAGCAGTACTTC; J: TRBJ2-7; D: TRBD1; V: TRBV7-3; size: NA
CDR3: CSALRGGYTF; DNA: TGCAGTGCTCTCCGGGGTGGCTACACCTTC; J: TRBJ1-2; D: NA; V: TRBV20-1; size: NA
CDR3: CASSLARSVQETQYF; DNA: TGTGCCAGCAGCTTAGCGCGGAGCGTTCAAGAGACCCAGTACTTC; J: TRBJ2-5; D: NA; V: TRBV7-2; size: NA
CDR3: CASSYRSGDRGRGQPQHF; DNA: TGTGCCAGCAGTTACAGAAGCGGGGACAGGGGGCGAGGTCAGCCCCAGCATTTT; J: TRBJ1-5; D: TRBD1; V: TRBV6-2/TRBV6-3; size: few
CDR3: CASSAMGLAGDTGELFF; DNA: TGTGCCAGCAGTGCGATGGGACTAGCGGGAGATACCGGGGAGCTGTTTTTT; J: TRBJ2-2; D: TRBD2; V: TRBV2; size: few